Listed here is a single T cell receptor beta chain. What it recognizes is unknown. These data are taken from a study of T cell repertoires in cytomegalovirus infection. Each CDR3 protein is one row after TCRdb ran MiXCR on the reads. The sample lists 750,000 to 950,000 distinct CDR3 sequences, under 35% occurring once. This CDR3 is built from 15 residues. Trimming removed 3 bases from V and 5 bases from J, with 17 bases in between. The germline CDR1 and CDR2 sequences are SGHTS and YDEGEE. The chain has TRBV5-8 and TRBJ1-2; no firm D call. Sequenced material: cultured CD8+ T cells from PBMCs, taken from culture after CMV antigen stimulation. This clonotype was sampled from a human donor in good health (CMV status not recorded). Some clones in this sample may be carry-over from other donors' samples. CDR3 amino acids: CASSSRAKGPYGYTF. In DNA form, the CDR3 reads TGTGCCAGCAGCTCCCGGGCTAAAGGACCTTATGGCTACACCTTC.